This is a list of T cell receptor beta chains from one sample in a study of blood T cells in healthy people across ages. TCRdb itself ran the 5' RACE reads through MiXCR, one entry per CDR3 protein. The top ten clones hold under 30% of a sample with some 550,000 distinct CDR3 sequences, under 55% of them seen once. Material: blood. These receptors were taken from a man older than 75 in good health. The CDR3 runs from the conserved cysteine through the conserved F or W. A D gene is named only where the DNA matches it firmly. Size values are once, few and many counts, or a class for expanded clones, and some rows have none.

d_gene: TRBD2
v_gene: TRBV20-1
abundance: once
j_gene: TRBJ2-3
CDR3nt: TGCAGTGCTGCGGGACTAGCCAACCCCGGGGATACGCAGTATTTT
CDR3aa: CSAAGLANPGDTQYF

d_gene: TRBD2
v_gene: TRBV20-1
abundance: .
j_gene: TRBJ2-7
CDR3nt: TGCAGTGCTTACCTAGCGGGAGGGTACAATGAGCAGTACTTC
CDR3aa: CSAYLAGGYNEQYF

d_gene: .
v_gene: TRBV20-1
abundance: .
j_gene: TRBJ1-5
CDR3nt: TGCAGTGGTGGACAGTCTGATCAGCCCCAGCATTTT
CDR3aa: CSGGQSDQPQHF

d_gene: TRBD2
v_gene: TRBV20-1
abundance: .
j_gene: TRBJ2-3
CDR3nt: TGCAGTGCTACGGGACTAGCGGGGGATCTCACAGATACGCAGTATTTT
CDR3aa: CSATGLAGDLTDTQYF

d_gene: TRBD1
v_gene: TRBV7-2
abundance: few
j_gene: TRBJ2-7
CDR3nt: TGTGCCAGCAGCTACGACAGGGGAGGAAGATACGAGCAGTACTTC
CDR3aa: CASSYDRGGRYEQYF

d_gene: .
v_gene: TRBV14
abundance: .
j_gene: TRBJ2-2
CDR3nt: TGTGCCAGCAGCCCGATAACGAGCACCGGGGAGCTGTTTTTT
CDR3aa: CASSPITSTGELFF

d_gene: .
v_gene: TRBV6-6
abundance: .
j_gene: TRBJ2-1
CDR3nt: TGTGCCAGCAGTGCCCCTGGGGATTTCAATGAGCAGTTCTTC
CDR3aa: CASSAPGDFNEQFF

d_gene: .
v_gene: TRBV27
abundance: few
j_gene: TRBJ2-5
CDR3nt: TGTGCCAGCAGTTTTAGGGGGAGGGGGACCCAGTACTTC
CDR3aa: CASSFRGRGTQYF

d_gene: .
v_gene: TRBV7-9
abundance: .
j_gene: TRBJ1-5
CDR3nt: TGTGCCAGCAGCTACAGCCTTAGCAATCAGCCCCAGCATTTT
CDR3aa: CASSYSLSNQPQHF

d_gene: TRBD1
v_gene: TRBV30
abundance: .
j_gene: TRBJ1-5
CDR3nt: TGTGCCTGGGCTGACAGGGACTTTCAGCCCCAGCATTTT
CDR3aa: CAWADRDFQPQHF

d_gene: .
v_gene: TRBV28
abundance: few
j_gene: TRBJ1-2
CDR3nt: TGTGCCAGCAGCCAATTGAGGGAGTGGTATTATGGCTACACCTTC
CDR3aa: CASSQLREWYYGYTF

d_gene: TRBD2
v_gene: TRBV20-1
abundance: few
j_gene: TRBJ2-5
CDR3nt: TGCAGTGCTAGACCTCCGCTTAGCGGGACTCAAGAGACCCAGTACTTC
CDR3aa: CSARPPLSGTQETQYF

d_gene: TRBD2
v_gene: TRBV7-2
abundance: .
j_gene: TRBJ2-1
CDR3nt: TGTGCCAGCAGCCGGACTAGCGGGAGGGCTACTTACAATGAGCAGTTCTTC
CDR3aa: CASSRTSGRATYNEQFF

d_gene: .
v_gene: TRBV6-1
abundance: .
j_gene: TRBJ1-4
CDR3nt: TGTGCCAGCCTCCCGGGAAATGGAAAACTGTTTTTT
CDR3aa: CASLPGNGKLFF

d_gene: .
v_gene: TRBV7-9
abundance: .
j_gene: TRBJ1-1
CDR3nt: TGTGCCAGCAGCTTAGTACCGATGAACACTGAAGCTTTCTTT
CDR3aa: CASSLVPMNTEAFF

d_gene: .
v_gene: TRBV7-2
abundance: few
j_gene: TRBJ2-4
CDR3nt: TGTGCCAGCAGCCCCCCCCCAGCTGAAAACATTCAGTACTTC
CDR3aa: CASSPPPAENIQYF

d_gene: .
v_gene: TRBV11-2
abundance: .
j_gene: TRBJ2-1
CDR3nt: TGTGCCAGCAGCCGGGGGAGCTCCTACAATGAGCAGTTCTTC
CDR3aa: CASSRGSSYNEQFF

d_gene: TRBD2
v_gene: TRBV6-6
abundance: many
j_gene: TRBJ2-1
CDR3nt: TGTGCCAGCAAGGTCTGGAGAACGGGAGGTCAGGGTGAGCAGTTCTTC
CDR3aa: CASKVWRTGGQGEQFF

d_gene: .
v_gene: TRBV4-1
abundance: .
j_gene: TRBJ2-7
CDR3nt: TGCGCCAGCAGCCAAGATTTTAAGTTTTATGGGACACTCTCCTACGAGCAGTACTTC
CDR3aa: CASSQDFKFYGTLSYEQYF

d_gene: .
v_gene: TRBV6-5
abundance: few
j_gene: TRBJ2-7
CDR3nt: TGTGCCAGCAGTTCCACCTGGGGTGTCTACGAGCAGTACTTC
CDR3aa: CASSSTWGVYEQYF

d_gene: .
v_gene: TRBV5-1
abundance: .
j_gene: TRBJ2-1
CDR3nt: TGCGCCAGCAGCCGCCACCCAGAGTACAATGAGCAGTTCTTC
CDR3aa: CASSRHPEYNEQFF

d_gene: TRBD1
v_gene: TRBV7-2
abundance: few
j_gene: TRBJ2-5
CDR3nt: TGTGCCAGCAGCTCAACCGGGACAGGGGACGGAGAGACCCAGTACTTC
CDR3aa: CASSSTGTGDGETQYF

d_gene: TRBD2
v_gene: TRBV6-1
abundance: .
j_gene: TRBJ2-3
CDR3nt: TGTGCCACCCGGGCACGGGGGGGTTCAGATACGCAGTATTTT
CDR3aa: CATRARGGSDTQYF

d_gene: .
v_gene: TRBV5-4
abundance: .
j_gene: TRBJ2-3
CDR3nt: TGTGCCAGCAGCTTGGCTGGGAGGCTGACAGATACGCAGTATTTT
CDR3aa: CASSLAGRLTDTQYF

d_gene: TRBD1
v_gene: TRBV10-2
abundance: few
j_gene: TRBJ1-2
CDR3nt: TGCGCCAGCAGTGCCCCACAGGGGTCCCACGATGGCTACACCTTC
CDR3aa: CASSAPQGSHDGYTF

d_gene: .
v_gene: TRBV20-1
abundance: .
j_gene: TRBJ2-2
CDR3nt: TGCAGTGCTAGAGATGCGGCCCGAACCGGGGAGCTGTTTTTT
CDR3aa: CSARDAARTGELFF

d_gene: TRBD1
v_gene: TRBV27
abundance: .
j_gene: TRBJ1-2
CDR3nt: TGTGCCAGCAGAGGGACAGGGGCGCGGGGTGATGGCCACACCTTC
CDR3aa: CASRGTGARGDGHTF

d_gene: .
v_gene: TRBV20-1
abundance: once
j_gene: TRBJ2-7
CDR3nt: TGCAGTGCTACGGGAACAGTCTACGAGCAGTACTTC
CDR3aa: CSATGTVYEQYF

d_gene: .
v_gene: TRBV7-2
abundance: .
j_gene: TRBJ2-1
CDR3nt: TGTGCCAGCAGCTTAAGGACAGTTAGCTCCTACAATGAGCAGTTCTTC
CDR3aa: CASSLRTVSSYNEQFF

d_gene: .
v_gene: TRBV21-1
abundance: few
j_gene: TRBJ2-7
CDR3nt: TGTGCCAGCAGCAAAGCGAACAACTCCTACGAGCAGTACTTC
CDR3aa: CASSKANNSYEQYF

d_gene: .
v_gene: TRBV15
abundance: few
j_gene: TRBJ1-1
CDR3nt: TGTGCCACAAACCATGGGGGAGTGGACACTGAAGCTTTCTTT
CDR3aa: CATNHGGVDTEAFF

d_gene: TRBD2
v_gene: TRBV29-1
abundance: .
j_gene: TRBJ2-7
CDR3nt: TGCAGCGACACCGGACTAGCGGGACTCGAGCAGTACTTC
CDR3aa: CSDTGLAGLEQYF

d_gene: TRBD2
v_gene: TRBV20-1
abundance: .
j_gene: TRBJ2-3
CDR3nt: TGCAGTGCTAGCCCAACTAGCGTGGGGGATACGCAGTATTTT
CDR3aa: CSASPTSVGDTQYF

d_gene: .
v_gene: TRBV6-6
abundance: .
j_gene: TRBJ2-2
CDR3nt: TGTGCCAGCATGCAGCCCGGGGAGCTGTTTTTT
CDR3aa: CASMQPGELFF

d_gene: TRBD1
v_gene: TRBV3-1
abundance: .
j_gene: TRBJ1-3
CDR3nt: TGTGCCAGCAGCCCGACAGGGACCCTTAGCACCATATATTTT
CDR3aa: CASSPTGTLSTIYF

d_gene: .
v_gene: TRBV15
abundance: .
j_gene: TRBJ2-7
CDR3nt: TGTGCCACCAGCCCCCTCGCGGGGAGCGAGCAGTACTTC
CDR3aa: CATSPLAGSEQYF

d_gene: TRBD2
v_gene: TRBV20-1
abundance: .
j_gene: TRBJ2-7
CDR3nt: TGCAGTACCACCTTTCCGGGACTACCCTCGGGCGAGCAGTACTTC
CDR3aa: CSTTFPGLPSGEQYF

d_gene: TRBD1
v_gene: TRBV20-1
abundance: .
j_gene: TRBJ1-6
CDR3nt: TGCAGTGCCGGACAGGACCCTAATTCACCCCTCCACTTT
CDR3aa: CSAGQDPNSPLHF

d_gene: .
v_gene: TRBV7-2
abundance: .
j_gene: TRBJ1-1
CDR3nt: TGTGCCAGCATCCTCAGGGGATTGGGGAACACTGAAGCTTTCTTT
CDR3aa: CASILRGLGNTEAFF

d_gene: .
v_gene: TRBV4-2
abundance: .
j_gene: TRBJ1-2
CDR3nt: TGTGCCAGCAGCCAAGATCGGGTAGGGGCGGGTGGCTACACCTTC
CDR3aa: CASSQDRVGAGGYTF

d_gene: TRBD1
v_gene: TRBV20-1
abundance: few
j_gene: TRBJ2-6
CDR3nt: TGCAGTGCTAGATCTAGGGGGCAGCTATTTATCTCTGGGGCCAACGTCCTGACTTTC
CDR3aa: CSARSRGQLFISGANVLTF

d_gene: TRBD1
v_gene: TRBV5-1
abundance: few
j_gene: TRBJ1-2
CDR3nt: TGCGCCAGCAGCGTCGGACAGGCCCCCGTCTATGGCTACACCTTC
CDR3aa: CASSVGQAPVYGYTF

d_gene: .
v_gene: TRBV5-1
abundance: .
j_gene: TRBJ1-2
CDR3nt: TGCGCCAGCAGCTTGGACGTCGGAGGCGTCTATGGCTACACCTTC
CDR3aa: CASSLDVGGVYGYTF

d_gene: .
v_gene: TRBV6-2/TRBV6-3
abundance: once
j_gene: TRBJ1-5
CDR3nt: TGTGCCAGCAGTGTCCGGGGACGTCAGCCCCAGCATTTT
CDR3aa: CASSVRGRQPQHF

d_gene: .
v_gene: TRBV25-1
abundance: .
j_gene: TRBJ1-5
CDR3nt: TGTGCCAGCAGTGAAAATGCAGGGTTTAATCAGCCCCAGCATTTT
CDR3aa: CASSENAGFNQPQHF

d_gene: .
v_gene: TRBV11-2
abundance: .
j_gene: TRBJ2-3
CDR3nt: TGTGCCAGCAGCTTTGGGCCAGGGGCCCAAGATACGCAGTATTTT
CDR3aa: CASSFGPGAQDTQYF

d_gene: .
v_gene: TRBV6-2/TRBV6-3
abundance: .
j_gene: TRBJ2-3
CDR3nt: TGTGCCAGCACCCGGCTCGGGACACTACTAAGGGATACGCAGTATTTT
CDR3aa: CASTRLGTLLRDTQYF

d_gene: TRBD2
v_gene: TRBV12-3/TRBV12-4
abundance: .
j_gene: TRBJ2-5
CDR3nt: TGTGCCAGCAGTTTAGGCGGGAGCAAGACCCGGTACTTC
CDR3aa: CASSLGGSKTRYF